Described below is a single TCR beta chain sequence and its context. The sample belongs to a study of blood T cell repertoires in COVID-19. The wider study: Whether acute or convalescent, the COVID-19 samples came from the United States, Italy and Spain. PBMCs, B-cell-depleted T cells, or T cells were the source of the cDNA or gDNA that made up the material.

The CDR3 contains 11 residues. From germline, CDR1 is KGHDR and CDR2 SFDVKD. The germline V and J ends were trimmed by 7 bases and 7 bases, with 7 bases remaining between them. Methods used by the authors: Nucleated cell counts were estimated from reference gene primer amplification. This table comes from immunoSEQ multiplex PCR, and its TCRdb copy is limited to in-frame clones, with some not included. The D gene and trimming were derived from the DNA, and the V and J assignments and clone size from that table. Among 190,000 or so clones listed, approximately 89% were seen once. The sequence was obtained from a woman aged 30 to 39 with acute or convalescent COVID-19. Material: peripheral blood. The chain has TRBV24-1 and TRBJ2-1; maybe TRBD1 (5 bases). The CDR3 spells CATRQGNEQFF. In nucleotides, the CDR3 is TGTGCCACCAGGCAGGGTAATGAGCAGTTCTTC.